This entry describes one T cell receptor beta chain. Its antigen is unidentified. The sample providers were healthy Caucasian people from Russia, aged roughly 6 to 95. Researchers collected approximately 9.9 milliliters of peripheral blood from every single donor. It was with a sample-barcoded 5' primer and a J-beta primer mix that a second PCR of roughly 7 to 12 cycles was run. Per-sample output comprised a minimum of 2.5 million paired-end reads containing CDR3. From the 5' RACE reads, TCRdb called clonotypes with MiXCR, one entry per CDR3 protein. The sample has hundreds of thousands of distinct CDR3 sequences; nearly 25% are singletons. This entry belongs to a study of blood T cells in healthy people across ages. Broader study findings: The recorded TCR beta diversity per million T cells decreased in a roughly linear manner with age.

The germline V gene has CDR1 LGHDT and CDR2 YNNKEL (reference sequence). This CDR3 has 14 amino acids. Unmatched junction bases numbered 6, after V lost 2 bases and J lost 6 bases. The same sample was also studied in work on T cells of mothers and their children.

The receptor comes from a boy aged 5-17 years in good health. This chain links TRBV3-1 with TRBJ1-2; 7 bases match TRBD1. The sequenced material came from blood. The CDR3 here is CASSQPGQRNGYTF. The DNA of the CDR3 is TGTGCCAGCAGCCAACCGGGACAGCGTAATGGCTACACCTTC.